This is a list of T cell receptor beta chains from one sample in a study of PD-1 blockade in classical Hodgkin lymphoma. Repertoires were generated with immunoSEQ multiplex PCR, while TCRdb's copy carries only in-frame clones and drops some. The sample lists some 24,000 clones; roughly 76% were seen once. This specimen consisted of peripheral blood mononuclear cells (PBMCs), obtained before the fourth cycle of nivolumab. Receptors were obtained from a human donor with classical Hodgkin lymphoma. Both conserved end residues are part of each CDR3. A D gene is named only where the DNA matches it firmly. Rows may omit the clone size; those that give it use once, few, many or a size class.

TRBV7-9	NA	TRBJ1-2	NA	CASSLVDRTDGYTF	TGTGCCAGCAGCTTAGTCGACAGGACGGATGGCTACACCTTC
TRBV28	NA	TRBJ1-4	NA	CASTLRGEKLFF	TGTGCCAGCACCTTGAGGGGGGAAAAACTGTTTTTT
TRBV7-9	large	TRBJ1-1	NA	CASSLAGGHTEAFF	TGTGCCAGCAGCTTAGCGGGGGGTCACACTGAAGCTTTCTTT
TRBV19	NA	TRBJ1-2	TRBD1	CASSIWDRSYGYTF	TGTGCCAGTAGTATTTGGGACAGATCCTATGGCTACACCTTC
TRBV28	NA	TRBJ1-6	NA	CASNKSGSSSIYNSPLHF	TGTGCCAGCAATAAGTCGGGATCCTCCTCCATTTATAATTCACCCCTCCACTTT
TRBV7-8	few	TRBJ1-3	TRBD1	CASSSRDSAFSGNTIYF	TGTGCCAGCAGCAGCCGGGACAGCGCCTTCTCTGGAAACACCATATATTTT
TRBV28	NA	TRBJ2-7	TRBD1	CASSLAGTGSREQYF	TGTGCCAGCAGTCTAGCCGGGACAGGATCACGCGAGCAGTACTTC
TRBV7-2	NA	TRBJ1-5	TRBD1	CASSPDRDVNQPQHF	TGTGCCAGCAGCCCCGACAGGGACGTCAATCAGCCCCAGCATTTT
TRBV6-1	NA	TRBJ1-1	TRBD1	CASSPQGGNKKAFF	TGTGCCAGCAGTCCCCAGGGGGGGAACAAAAAAGCTTTCTTT
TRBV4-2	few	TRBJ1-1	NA	CASSQDIGGFKAFF	TGTGCCAGCAGCCAAGATATAGGGGGATTCAAAGCTTTCTTT
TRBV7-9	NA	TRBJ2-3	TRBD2	CASKREGLSTDTQYF	TGTGCCAGCAAAAGGGAGGGTTTGAGCACAGATACGCAGTATTTT
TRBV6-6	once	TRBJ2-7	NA	CASSYSTNYEQYF	TGTGCCAGCAGTTACTCGACCAACTACGAGCAGTACTTC
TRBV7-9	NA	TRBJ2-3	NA	CASSLPTPIPDTQYF	TGTGCCAGCAGCTTACCGACGCCGATCCCCGATACGCAGTATTTT
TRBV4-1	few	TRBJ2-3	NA	CASSLSTRTDTQYF	TGCGCCAGCAGCCTTTCCACGCGCACAGATACGCAGTATTTT
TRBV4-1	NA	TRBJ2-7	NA	CASSQDSTGIYEQYF	TGCGCCAGCAGCCAAGATTCGACAGGTATCTACGAGCAGTACTTC
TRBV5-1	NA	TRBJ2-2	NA	CASSPLHRTGELFF	TGCGCCAGCAGCCCGCTCCACCGTACCGGGGAGCTGTTTTTT
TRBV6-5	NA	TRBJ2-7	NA	CASTDNSYEQYF	TGTGCCAGCACGGACAACTCCTACGAGCAGTACTTC
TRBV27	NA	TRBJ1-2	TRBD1	CASSAQGAVGGYTF	TGTGCCAGCAGCGCACAGGGGGCAGTGGGTGGCTACACCTTC
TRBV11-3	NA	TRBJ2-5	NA	CASSLWPGETQYF	TGTGCCAGCAGCTTATGGCCCGGAGAGACCCAGTACTTC
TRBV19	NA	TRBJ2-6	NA	CASSRRGGFGANVLTF	TGTGCCAGTAGTAGAAGGGGGGGATTTGGGGCCAACGTCCTGACTTTC
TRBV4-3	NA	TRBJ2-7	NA	CASSQEVGFYEQYF	TGCGCCAGCAGCCAAGAGGTTGGGTTTTACGAGCAGTACTTC
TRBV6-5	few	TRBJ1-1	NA	CASTSTGVSEAFF	TGTGCCAGCACCAGCACAGGCGTCAGTGAAGCTTTCTTT
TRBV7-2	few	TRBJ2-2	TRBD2	CASSLEVGGAAGELFF	TGTGCCAGCAGCTTAGAGGTCGGGGGGGCCGCCGGGGAGCTGTTTTTT
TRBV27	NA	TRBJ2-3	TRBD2	CASSLWGSGAGTDTQYF	TGTGCCAGCAGTTTATGGGGAAGCGGGGCCGGCACAGATACGCAGTATTTT
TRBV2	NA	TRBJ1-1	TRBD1	CASSPLQGAYTEAFF	TGTGCCAGCAGTCCCTTGCAGGGGGCGTACACTGAAGCTTTCTTT
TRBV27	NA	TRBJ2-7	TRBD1	CASSLSTGASYEQYF	TGTGCCAGCAGTTTATCGACAGGGGCGTCCTACGAGCAGTACTTC
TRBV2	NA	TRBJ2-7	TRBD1	CASSGGTGWYEQYF	TGTGCCAGCAGTGGCGGGACAGGGTGGTACGAGCAGTACTTC
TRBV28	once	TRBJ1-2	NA	CATTAGGVYGYTF	TGTGCCACTACAGCCGGGGGGGTATACGGCTACACCTTC
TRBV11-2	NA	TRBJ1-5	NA	CASSKDRNSNQPQHF	TGTGCCAGCAGCAAGGACAGAAATAGCAATCAGCCCCAGCATTTT
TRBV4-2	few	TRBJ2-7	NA	CASSQEYSPGRTYEQYF	TGTGCCAGCAGCCAAGAGTATTCTCCGGGACGGACCTACGAGCAGTACTTC
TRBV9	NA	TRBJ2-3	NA	CASSLLGIKSTADTQYF	TGTGCCAGCAGCCTACTGGGGATCAAATCCACGGCAGATACGCAGTATTTT
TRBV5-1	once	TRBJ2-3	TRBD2	CASSVLAGGNTDTQYF	TGCGCCAGCAGCGTCTTAGCGGGGGGAAACACAGATACGCAGTATTTT
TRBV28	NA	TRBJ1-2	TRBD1	CASNPGGVPNSYTF	TGTGCCAGCAACCCAGGGGGGGTCCCCAATAGCTACACCTTC
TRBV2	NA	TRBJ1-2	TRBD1	CASSDGQGANYGYTF	TGTGCTAGCAGTGACGGACAGGGGGCTAACTATGGCTACACCTTC
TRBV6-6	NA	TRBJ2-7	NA	CASSVSRPYEQYF	TGTGCCAGCAGTGTCAGCCGACCCTACGAGCAGTACTTC
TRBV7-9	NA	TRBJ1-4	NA	CASSLDQGNEKLFF	TGTGCCAGCAGCTTAGATCAGGGGAATGAAAAACTGTTTTTT
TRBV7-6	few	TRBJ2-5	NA	CASSLTWTEQETQYF	TGTGCCAGCAGCTTAACTTGGACCGAGCAAGAGACCCAGTACTTC
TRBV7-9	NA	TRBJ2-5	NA	CASTQLGHPYQETQYF	TGTGCCAGCACCCAACTCGGACACCCATACCAAGAGACCCAGTACTTC
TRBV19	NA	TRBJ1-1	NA	CASSKGMQGLGMNTEAFF	TGTGCCAGTAGTAAGGGGATGCAGGGACTTGGCATGAACACTGAAGCTTTCTTT
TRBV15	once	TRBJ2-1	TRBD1	CATSRDRGREQFF	TGTGCCACCAGCAGAGATAGGGGGCGTGAGCAGTTCTTC
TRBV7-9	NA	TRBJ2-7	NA	CASSFAHSYEQYF	TGTGCCAGCAGCTTTGCGCACTCCTACGAGCAGTACTTC
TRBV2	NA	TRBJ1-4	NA	CASSRDRLSPNEKLFF	TGTGCCAGCAGCCGGGACCGCCTAAGCCCTAATGAAAAACTGTTTTTT
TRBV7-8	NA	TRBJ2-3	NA	CASLTPGTSSTDTQYF	TGTGCCAGTTTGACCCCCGGGACTTCTAGCACAGATACGCAGTATTTT
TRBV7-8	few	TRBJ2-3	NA	CASSLGGATDTQYF	TGTGCCAGCAGCTTAGGGGGGGCCACAGATACGCAGTATTTT
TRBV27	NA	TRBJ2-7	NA	CASRGVSYEQYF	TGTGCCAGCAGGGGGGTTTCCTACGAGCAGTACTTC
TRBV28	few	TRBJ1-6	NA	CASTLGGYGFNNSPLHF	TGTGCCAGCACCTTGGGGGGATATGGCTTTAATAATTCACCCCTCCACTTT
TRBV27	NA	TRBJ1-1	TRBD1	CASSLRPPTGVNTEAFF	TGTGCCAGCAGTCTGCGCCCTCCCACAGGGGTGAACACTGAAGCTTTCTTT
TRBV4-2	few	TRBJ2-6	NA	CASSQDRGSGANVLTF	TGTGCCAGCAGCCAAGATCGCGGTTCTGGGGCCAACGTCCTGACTTTC
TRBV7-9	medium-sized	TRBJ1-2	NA	CASSSSSGFLYGYTF	TGTGCCAGCAGCTCGAGCTCGGGGTTCCTTTATGGCTACACCTTC
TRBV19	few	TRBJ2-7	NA	CASSFRTSYEQYF	TGTGCCAGTAGTTTCAGGACCTCCTACGAGCAGTACTTC
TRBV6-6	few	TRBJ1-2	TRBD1	CASSREGQGRVGYTF	TGTGCCAGCAGCAGGGAGGGACAGGGGAGAGTTGGCTACACCTTC
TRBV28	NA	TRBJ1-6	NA	CASSLPYNSPLHF	TGTGCCAGCAGTCTTCCCTATAATTCACCCCTCCACTTT
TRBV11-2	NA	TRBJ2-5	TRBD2	CASSRTAGGKETQYF	TGTGCCAGCAGCCGGACAGCGGGGGGGAAGGAGACCCAGTACTTC
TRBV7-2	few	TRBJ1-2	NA	CASSLGIGLQGGYTF	TGTGCCAGCAGCTTAGGGATAGGACTGCAGGGAGGCTACACCTTC
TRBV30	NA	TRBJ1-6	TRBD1	CTWSLQGNSPLHF	TGTACCTGGAGTTTACAGGGGAATTCACCCCTCCACTTT
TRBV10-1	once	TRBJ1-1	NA	CASSESGMRVNTEAFF	TGCGCCAGCAGTGAGTCAGGTATGCGGGTGAACACTGAAGCTTTCTTT